Listed below are T cell receptor beta chains from one sample, sequenced in a study of T cell responses to AZD1222 COVID-19 vaccine. Some clones are missing from TCRdb's copy, which holds only in-frame ones; the method was immunoSEQ multiplex PCR. The sample includes under 130,000 clones, more than 75% of them seen just once. Sequences were derived from peripheral blood, sampled on day 0 of AZD1222 vaccination. The source of these receptors is an adult in good health. CDR3s include the opening cysteine and the closing phenylalanine or tryptophan. The D gene is left open where the match is weak. Size is omitted from some rows. Given values are once, few, many or a class for expanded clones.

size: .; J: TRBJ1-1; V: TRBV7-2; D: .; CDR3: CASSLGSTRGEAFF; DNA: TGTGCCAGCAGCTTAGGGAGTACAAGAGGTGAAGCTTTCTTT
size: .; J: TRBJ1-1; V: TRBV3-1/TRBV3-2; D: .; CDR3: CASSQETTVRGEAFF; DNA: TGTGCCAGCAGCCAAGAAACTACTGTCCGTGGTGAAGCTTTCTTT
size: .; J: TRBJ2-6; V: TRBV5-6; D: .; CDR3: CASSWASGANVLTF; DNA: TGTGCCAGCAGCTGGGCCTCTGGGGCCAACGTCCTGACTTTC
size: .; J: TRBJ1-1; V: TRBV6-1; D: .; CDR3: CASSEASERTEAFF; DNA: TGTGCCAGCAGTGAAGCTTCGGAGAGAACTGAAGCTTTCTTT
size: .; J: TRBJ1-1; V: TRBV9; D: .; CDR3: CASSPLNTEAFF; DNA: TGTGCCAGCAGCCCTCTTAACACTGAAGCTTTCTTT
size: .; J: TRBJ2-7; V: TRBV4-3; D: .; CDR3: CASSQVIRDPSYEQYF; DNA: TGCGCCAGCAGCCAAGTAATCAGGGATCCCTCCTACGAGCAGTACTTC
size: .; J: TRBJ1-5; V: TRBV2; D: .; CDR3: CASSEALGQPQHF; DNA: TGTGCCAGCAGTGAAGCGTTGGGTCAGCCCCAGCATTTT
size: once; J: TRBJ2-1; V: TRBV15; D: .; CDR3: CATSSPNDSYNEQFF; DNA: TGTGCCACCAGCAGTCCAAACGATTCCTACAATGAGCAGTTCTTC
size: .; J: TRBJ2-3; V: TRBV5-4; D: .; CDR3: CASSPGGGQKRTDTQYF; DNA: TGTGCCAGCAGTCCCGGAGGGGGACAGAAGCGCACAGATACGCAGTATTTT
size: .; J: TRBJ1-1; V: TRBV6-5; D: .; CDR3: CASSYGGKGTEAFF; DNA: TGTGCCAGCAGTTACGGAGGGAAGGGAACTGAAGCTTTCTTT
size: .; J: TRBJ2-3; V: TRBV9; D: TRBD2; CDR3: CASSGFSGRSYTDTQYF; DNA: TGTGCCAGCAGCGGATTTAGCGGGAGGTCATACACAGATACGCAGTATTTT
size: .; J: TRBJ2-4; V: TRBV2; D: TRBD2; CDR3: CASSDRGDIQYF; DNA: TGTGCCAGCAGTGATCGGGGGGACATTCAGTACTTC
size: .; J: TRBJ2-1; V: TRBV3-1/TRBV3-2; D: .; CDR3: CASSQWREPGGNEQFF; DNA: TGTGCCAGCAGCCAATGGAGGGAACCCGGCGGGAATGAGCAGTTCTTC
size: .; J: TRBJ2-3; V: TRBV9; D: .; CDR3: CASSVAIPGAGPTDTQYF; DNA: TGTGCCAGCAGCGTAGCTATCCCCGGGGCAGGGCCCACAGATACGCAGTATTTT
size: .; J: TRBJ2-1; V: TRBV5-1; D: TRBD2; CDR3: CASSWTSGTGSYNEQFF; DNA: TGCGCCAGCAGCTGGACTAGCGGCACAGGCTCCTACAATGAGCAGTTCTTC
size: .; J: TRBJ1-6; V: TRBV2; D: .; CDR3: CASSLEYNSPLHF; DNA: TGTGCCAGCTCTCTTGAATATAATTCACCCCTCCACTTT
size: .; J: TRBJ1-1; V: TRBV2; D: .; CDR3: CASKGVRDTEAFF; DNA: TGTGCCAGCAAGGGTGTCAGAGACACTGAAGCTTTCTTT
size: .; J: TRBJ2-3; V: TRBV18; D: .; CDR3: CASSEVAPGADTQYF; DNA: TGTGCCAGCTCCGAAGTAGCCCCAGGAGCAGATACGCAGTATTTT
size: .; J: TRBJ2-2; V: TRBV11-3; D: TRBD2; CDR3: CASSSRLAGVSGELFF; DNA: TGTGCCAGCAGCTCCAGACTAGCGGGAGTGTCCGGGGAGCTGTTTTTT
size: .; J: TRBJ1-6; V: TRBV28; D: TRBD1; CDR3: CASSSGTGDNSPLHF; DNA: TGTGCCAGCAGTTCTGGGACAGGGGATAATTCACCCCTCCACTTT
size: .; J: TRBJ1-1; V: TRBV16; D: .; CDR3: CASSPESGVNTEAFF; DNA: TGTGCCAGCAGCCCGGAATCAGGGGTGAACACTGAAGCTTTCTTT
size: .; J: TRBJ1-1; V: TRBV11-3; D: .; CDR3: CASSFRPPEAFF; DNA: TGTGCCAGCAGCTTCCGTCCTCCTGAAGCTTTCTTT
size: .; J: TRBJ1-1; V: TRBV2; D: .; CDR3: CASSPGRKYTEAFF; DNA: TGTGCCAGCAGTCCCGGGAGGAAGTACACTGAAGCTTTCTTT
size: once; J: TRBJ2-1; V: TRBV9; D: TRBD2; CDR3: CASSVEPGLEHGEQFF; DNA: TGTGCCAGCAGCGTAGAACCGGGACTAGAACATGGTGAGCAGTTCTTC
size: .; J: TRBJ2-7; V: TRBV5-1; D: .; CDR3: CASSLLGDLSHEQYF; DNA: TGCGCCAGCAGCTTATTAGGGGACTTGTCGCACGAGCAGTACTTC